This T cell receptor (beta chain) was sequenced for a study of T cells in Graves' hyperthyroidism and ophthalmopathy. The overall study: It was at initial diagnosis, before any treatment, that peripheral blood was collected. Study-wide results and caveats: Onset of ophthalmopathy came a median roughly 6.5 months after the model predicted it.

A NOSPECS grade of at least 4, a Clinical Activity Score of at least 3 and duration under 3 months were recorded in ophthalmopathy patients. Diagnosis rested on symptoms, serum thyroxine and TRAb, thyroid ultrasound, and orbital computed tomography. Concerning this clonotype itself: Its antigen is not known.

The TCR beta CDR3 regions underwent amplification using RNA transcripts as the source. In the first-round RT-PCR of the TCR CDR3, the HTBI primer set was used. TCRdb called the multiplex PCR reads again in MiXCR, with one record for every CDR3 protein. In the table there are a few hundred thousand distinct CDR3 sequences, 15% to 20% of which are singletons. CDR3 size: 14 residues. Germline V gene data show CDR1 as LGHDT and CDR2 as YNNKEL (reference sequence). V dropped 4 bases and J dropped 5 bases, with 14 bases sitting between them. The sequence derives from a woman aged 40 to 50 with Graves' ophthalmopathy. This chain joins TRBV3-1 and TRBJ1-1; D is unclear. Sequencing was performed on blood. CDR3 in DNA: TGTGCCAGCAGCCCCCACGGCGCTCGGACTGAAGCTTTCTTT. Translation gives CASSPHGARTEAFF. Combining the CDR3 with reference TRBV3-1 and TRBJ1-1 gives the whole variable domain DTAVSQTPKYLVTQMGNDKSIKCEQNLGHDTMYWYKQDSKKFLKIMFSYNNKELIINETVPNRFSPKSPDKAHLNLHINSLELGDSAVYFCASSPHGARTEAFFGQGTRLTVV.